The 8 T cell receptor beta chains below were found in one sample sequenced in a study of blood T cell repertoires in COVID-19. Clones were sequenced by immunoSEQ multiplex PCR, and TCRdb holds only the in-frame ones, with some missing. This repertoire shows about 270,000 clones, 75% to 90% found once; its top ten account for over 2%. The sequenced material came from PBMCs or T cells enriched from blood (not recorded which). These TCRs come from a young woman who had recovered from COVID-19.

The J gene is TRBJ2-5, the V gene TRBV7-2; TRBD2 agrees at 7 bases. The CDR3 consists of 14 residues. CDR1 SGHTA and CDR2 FQGNSA come from the germline V gene. Germline trimming cut 6 bases from V and 5 bases from J; bases unmatched to any gene: 9. DNA of the CDR3: TGTGCCAGCAGACTGGGGGGGGATGTCGAGACCCAGTACTTC. This encodes CASRLGGDVETQYF. The whole variable domain, filled in from reference TRBV7-2 and TRBJ2-5, reads GAGVSQSPSNKVTEKGKDVELRCDPISGHTALYWYRQSLGQGLEFLIYFQGNSAPDKSGLPSDRFSAERTGGSVSTLTIQRTQQEDSAVYLCASRLGGDVETQYFGPGTRLLVL.

This chain joins TRBV5-1 and TRBJ1-2; D call uncertain. Trimming left V 3 bases short and J 3 bases short, with 15 bases between. CDR3 size: 15 residues. Germline CDR1 and CDR2: SGHRS and YFSETQ. CDR3: CASSSVGSLDYGYTF. The CDR3 bases are TGCGCCAGCAGCTCCGTGGGGAGCCTTGACTATGGCTACACCTTC. The whole variable domain, filled in from reference TRBV5-1 and TRBJ1-2, reads KAGVTQTPRYLIKTRGQQVTLSCSPISGHRSVSWYQQTPGQGLQFLFEYFSETQRNKGNFPGRFSGRQFSNSRSEMNVSTLELGDSALYLCASSSVGSLDYGYTFGSGTRLTVV.

This chain links TRBV5-1 with TRBJ2-2; TRBD1 aligns across 9 bases. The trim removed 0 bases at V and 4 bases at J, leaving 7 bases unmatched. The CDR3 spans 17 residues. Germline loops: CDR1 SGHRS, CDR2 YFSETQ. CDR3: CASSLARDRGFTGELFF. The CDR3 DNA reads TGCGCCAGCAGCTTGGCCAGAGACAGGGGGTTCACCGGGGAGCTGTTTTTT.

This chain's CDR3 is CARLHREAFF. CDR3 DNA sequence: TGTGCCAGACTACACCGTGAAGCTTTCTTT. The chain recombines TRBV21-1 with TRBJ1-1. TRBV21-1 is a documented pseudogene. The CDR3 length is 10 residues.

The chain joins TRBV7-8 to TRBJ2-5; 7 nucleotides match TRBD2. The CDR3 consists of 15 residues. Germline V gene lookup returns CDR1 SGHVS and CDR2 FQNEAQ. V lost 0 bases, J lost 3 bases, and 4 bases stayed unmatched. The CDR3 DNA sequence: TGTGCCAGCAGCTTAGCGGGGGGGATAGAAGAGACCCAGTACTTC. This translates into CASSLAGGIEETQYF.

The chain's CDR3 is CASSQDRRGPYEQYF. CDR3 bases: TGCGCCAGCAGCCAAGATAGGCGGGGGCCCTACGAGCAGTACTTC. The chain uses TRBV4-1 and TRBJ2-7; tentatively, D is TRBD2 (7 bases). The germline gives CDR1 MGHRA, CDR2 YSYEKL. The length of the CDR3 is 15 residues. V dropped 0 bases and J dropped 2 bases, with 11 bases sitting between them.

The rearrangement uses TRBV28 and TRBJ2-1; the match to TRBD2 covers 7 bases. V gave up 7 bases and J gave up 0 bases; unmatched junction bases: 6. The CDR3 runs to 15 residues. Germline values: CDR1 MDHEN, CDR2 SYDVKM. CDR3 sequence reads: CASTMGRVSYNEQFF. The DNA of the CDR3 is TGTGCCAGCACCATGGGGAGGGTCTCCTACAATGAGCAGTTCTTC. Together with reference TRBV28 and TRBJ2-1, the CDR3 gives the full variable domain: DVKVTQSSRYLVKRTGEKVFLECVQDMDHENMFWYRQDPGLGLRLIYFSYDVKMKEKGDIPEGYSVSREKKERFSLILESASTNQTSMYLCASTMGRVSYNEQFFGPGTRLTVL.

The J gene is TRBJ2-5, the V gene TRBV5-3; 10 bases align to TRBD2. TRBV5-3 is designated an ORF whose function remains uncertain. The CDR3 runs 16 residues. With 4 bases clipped from V and 1 base from J, the junction kept 7 bases outside the gene matches. CDR3 amino acids: CARSPIAGGLQETQYF. DNA for the CDR3: TGTGCCAGAAGCCCTATAGCGGGGGGTCTCCAAGAGACCCAGTACTTC.